Following are 14 T cell receptor beta chains from one sample sequenced in a study of cytomegalovirus exposure and HLA in healthy donors. Researchers ran the PCR with 60 Vbeta and 13 Jbeta primers. Libraries were prepared by immunoSEQ multiplex PCR; TCRdb keeps only in-frame clonotypes and omits some of them. The repertoire holds about 160,000 clones, with about 70% as singletons. Input material: PBMCs. Every receptor here comes from a woman aged 18-29 years in good health and CMV-seropositive.

This clone appeared a few times. Additional DNA sequences in this sample encode the identical CDR3. This chain uses TRBV7-3 with TRBJ1-1; TRBD1 matches at 7 bases. V was clipped by 5 bases and J by 6 bases; unmatched bases: 6. The CDR3 sequence is 13 residues long. CDR1 SGHTA and CDR2 FQGTGA come from the germline V gene. The CDR3 DNA sequence: TGTGCCAGCAGCCTGACAGGGTTGGCTGAAGCTTTCTTT. Translation: CASSLTGLAEAFF.

Points on this clone: One junction end disagrees with the germline gene, perhaps due to a read error. The genes are TRBV30 and TRBJ1-2; 9 bases are shared with TRBD1. The germline V gene has CDR1 GTSNPN and CDR2 SVGIG (reference sequence). CDR3 length: 15 residues. CDR3 nucleotides: TGTGCCTGGATGGTAGTAAGACAGGGGGACTACGGCTACACCTTC. Its protein product is CAWMVVRQGDYGYTF.

This chain's CDR3 is CASSSPGTGDTGELFF. As DNA, the CDR3 is TGTGCCAGCAGCTCACCCGGGACAGGGGACACCGGGGAGCTGTTTTTT. This chain uses TRBV5-4 with TRBJ2-2, with 10 bases identical to TRBD1. Germline assignment: CDR1 SGHNT and CDR2 YYREEE (reference sequence). The CDR3 covers 16 residues. The J segment lost 3 bases and the V segment lost 3 bases, leaving 5 bases of the junction unmatched.

The chain couples TRBV25-1 to TRBJ2-1, with a tentative D call TRBD2 (5 bases). V gave up 4 bases and J gave up 8 bases, with 12 bases separating them. CDR1 MGHDK and CDR2 SYGVNS come from the germline V gene. CDR3 length: 13 residues. The CDR3 spells CASSVGLFHEQFF. CDR3 in DNA: TGTGCCAGCAGTGTCGGACTGTTTCATGAGCAGTTCTTC. Looking up the rest from reference TRBV25-1 and TRBJ2-1 gives the full variable domain: EADIYQTPRYLVIGTGKKITLECSQTMGHDKMYWYQQDPGMELHLIHYSYGVNSTEKGDLSSESTVSRIRTEHFPLTLESARPSHTSQYLCASSVGLFHEQFFGPGTRLTVL.

Only one count was recorded for this clone. V gene TRBV7-9 combines with J gene TRBJ2-1, with TRBD1 identical over 9 bases. Germline V CDR1 and CDR2: SEHNR, FQNEAQ (reference sequence). The trim removed 5 bases at V and 13 bases at J, leaving 6 bases unmatched. This CDR3 has 12 amino acids. As DNA, the CDR3 is TGTGCCAGCAGCCGACCGGGACAGGGTCAGTTCTTC. Protein: CASSRPGQGQFF.

In regard to this clone: The identical CDR3 is also encoded by other nucleotide sequences in the sample. The rearrangement joins TRBV28 to TRBJ2-5; 8 bases line up with TRBD1. The ends lost 6 bases at V and 5 bases at J; junction bases unmatched: 8. Germline V gene lookup returns CDR1 MDHEN and CDR2 SYDVKM. There are 14 residues in the CDR3. This CDR3 reads CASSRGQGRETQYF. CDR3 bases: TGTGCCAGCAGCCGCGGACAGGGTAGGGAGACCCAGTACTTC.

This chain connects TRBV10-3 to TRBJ1-4; D possibly corresponds to TRBD1 (6 bases). Trimming removed 2 bases from V and 4 bases from J, with 11 bases in between. Germline V gene sequence: CDR1 ENHRY, CDR2 SYGVKD. The CDR3 is made up of 15 amino acids. The CDR3 spells CAISEPGQNNEKLFF. The DNA for the CDR3 is TGTGCCATCAGTGAGCCCGGACAGAATAATGAAAAACTGTTTTTT.

The table lists this clone with a few counts. The chain carries TRBV10-3 and TRBJ2-5; D call uncertain. Germline V gene sequence: CDR1 ENHRY, CDR2 SYGVKD. This CDR3 has 12 amino acids. Trimming removed 3 bases from V and 5 bases from J, with 7 bases in between. CDR3 in amino acids: CAISDSPETQYF. The CDR3 region has the DNA TGTGCCATCAGTGACTCTCCGGAGACCCAGTACTTC.

This clone was observed once. The rearrangement links TRBV27 to TRBJ1-2, with TRBD1 identical over 11 bases. The junction had 13 bases not matched to a gene; V was cut back by 4 bases and J by 0 bases. Germline V gene sequence: CDR1 MNHEY, CDR2 SMNVEV (reference sequence). This CDR3 contains 19 residues. CDR3 coding DNA: TGTGCCAGCAGTTACTGGACAGGGGGCGATGGTTGGTCTAACTATGGCTACACCTTC. This encodes CASSYWTGGDGWSNYGYTF.

The V gene is TRBV7-9, the J gene TRBJ2-7; D not certain. CDR1 is SEHNR, CDR2 FQNEAQ, per germline (reference sequence). The CDR3 has 12 residues. Trimming removed 2 bases from V and 4 bases from J, with 6 bases in between. The CDR3 here is CASSLIGYEQYF. In nucleotides, the CDR3 is TGTGCCAGCAGCTTAATCGGGTACGAGCAGTACTTC.

The chain links TRBV5-8 to TRBJ1-6; no clear D gene. The CDR3 runs to 14 residues. Germline V lookup: CDR1 SGHTS, CDR2 YDEGEE. Trimming left V 2 bases short and J 9 bases short, with 12 bases between. CDR3 in amino acids: CASSFTQVGSPLHF. CDR3 bases: TGTGCCAGCAGCTTTACGCAGGTCGGTTCACCCCTCCACTTT.

The V call is TRBV27, the J call TRBJ2-7; unclear D gene. CDR1 MNHEY and CDR2 SMNVEV come from the germline V gene (reference sequence). This CDR3 region has 15 residues. V was trimmed by 2 bases and J by 0 bases, leaving 11 bases between them. In DNA, the CDR3 is TGTGCCAGCAGTTTAGCGGATGGGTCCTCCTACGAGCAGTACTTC. This translates into CASSLADGSSYEQYF.

The chain combines TRBV2 with TRBJ1-1, with D perhaps TRBD1 (5 bases). Germline CDR1 and CDR2: SNHLY and FYNNEI. V lost 8 bases to trimming and J lost 1 base, with 14 bases between them. The CDR3 contains 14 residues. CDR3 coding DNA: TGTGCCAGCCAGGGTGGGTCTGGGAACACTGAAGCTTTCTTT. It codes for CASQGGSGNTEAFF.

The rearrangement joins TRBV7-4 to TRBJ2-6; TRBD2 matches at 10 bases. From germline, CDR1 is SGHVT and CDR2 SQSDAQ. The CDR3 extends over 19 amino acids. V lost 5 bases to trimming and J lost 0 bases; unmatched junction nucleotides: 10. This CDR3 is CASSPRRLAGSSGANVLTF. CDR3 nucleotides: TGTGCCAGCAGCCCTAGGAGACTAGCGGGTAGCTCTGGGGCCAACGTCCTGACTTTC.